A single sample gave rise to the 2 T cell receptor beta chains below, sequenced in a study of shared clonotypes between healthy human individuals. Data came from immunoSEQ multiplex PCR; TCRdb stores just in-frame clones and leaves some out. Found here are some 100,000 clones, 68% of them singletons; the top ten hold roughly 23%. Sequences were obtained from memory CD8+ T cells sorted from blood. As for subset: CD45RO+ cells pooled with CCR7-negative TemRA cells. These receptor sequences come from a woman in her twenties or thirties in good health.

V is TRBV4-1 and J is TRBJ2-7; 8 bases line up with TRBD2. The CDR3 is 16 amino acids. CDR1 is MGHRA and CDR2 is YSYEKL in the germline V gene. J gave up 2 bases and V 3 bases, and 9 bases lay outside the gene matches. CDR3 protein: CASSQEHPGLAYEQYF. In DNA, the CDR3 is TGCGCCAGCAGCCAGGAGCATCCGGGACTAGCCTACGAGCAGTACTTC.

This chain connects TRBV13 to TRBJ1-5; perhaps TRBD1 as D (6 bases). V shed 3 bases and J shed 6 bases, with 15 bases lying between them. This CDR3 spans 15 amino acids. CDR1 and CDR2 from the germline V gene are PRHDT and FYEKMQ (reference sequence). The CDR3 loop is CASSLYQGPSQPQHF. CDR3 DNA: TGTGCCAGCAGCTTGTATCAGGGGCCAAGTCAGCCCCAGCATTTT.